Following are 25 T cell receptor beta chains from one sample sequenced in a study of patients and donors after allogeneic stem cell transplantation. MiXCR was run by TCRdb on the RT-PCR reads, yielding one entry per CDR3 protein. Of roughly 940,000 distinct CDR3 sequences listed, more than 15% are singletons. The sequenced sample consisted of blood, either unsorted or a sorted T cell fraction (not recorded which). These receptors were collected from a human donor who was either an allogeneic HSCT recipient or a stem cell or donor lymphocyte infusion donor (not recorded which). It is not recorded whose cells these are; they may come from a transplant donor.

This clonotype was observed a few times. The gene calls are TRBV7-6 and TRBJ2-2, with D possibly being TRBD1 (5 bases). The germline gives CDR1 SGHVS, CDR2 FNYEAQ. The V end was cut by 5 bases, the J end by 5 bases, with 15 bases between. The CDR3 length is 15 residues. The CDR3: CASSIQTEWTGELFF. Written as DNA, the CDR3 is TGTGCCAGCAGCATCCAGACAGAATGGACCGGGGAGCTGTTTTTT.

The chain links TRBV4-3 to TRBJ1-4; D call uncertain. Germline V gives CDR1 LGHNA, CDR2 YSLEER. The CDR3 length is 15 residues. The V gene lost 0 bases and the J gene lost 5 bases, with 10 bases spanning the gap. The CDR3 reads CASSQDGVKNEKLFF. The CDR3 nucleotides are TGCGCCAGCAGCCAAGATGGCGTAAAAAATGAAAAACTGTTTTTT.

This clonotype appeared a few times. J is TRBJ2-5 and V is TRBV6-6; D is possibly TRBD2 (6 bases). Germline V gene data show CDR1 as MNHNY and CDR2 as SVGAGI (reference sequence). The length of the CDR3 is 13 residues. The germline V and J ends were trimmed by 6 bases and 1 base, with 9 bases remaining between them. The CDR3 reads CASRSGVQETQYF. CDR3 coding DNA: TGTGCCAGCAGATCGGGGGTCCAAGAGACCCAGTACTTC.

The CDR3 is CARPRGGYGYTF. The CDR3 coding sequence is TGTGCCCGACCGAGGGGCGGCTATGGCTACACCTTC. V gene TRBV7-9 combines with J gene TRBJ1-2, with a tentative D call TRBD1 (5 bases). This CDR3 has 12 residues. The ends were cut back, 11 bases at V and 4 bases at J, with 14 bases in the middle. CDR1 and CDR2 (germline): SEHNR, FQNEAQ (reference sequence).

There are a few counts of this clonotype. The chain uses TRBV5-1 and TRBJ2-3; 8 positions agree with TRBD2. The CDR3 loop spans 17 amino acids. V lost 0 bases to trimming and J lost 1 base; unmatched junction nucleotides: 7. Germline CDR1 is SGHRS and CDR2 is YFSETQ. The CDR3 nucleotides read TGCGCCAGCAGCTTGGGGGCTACAGCGGGAGGCACAGATACGCAGTATTTT. Its translation: CASSLGATAGGTDTQYF.

The genes are TRBV24-1 and TRBJ2-7, with 7 bases matching TRBD1. The CDR3 contains 16 residues. CDR1 KGHDR and CDR2 SFDVKD come from the germline V gene. With 2 bases clipped from V and 2 bases from J, the junction kept 8 bases outside the gene matches. The DNA of the CDR3 is TGTGCCACCAGTGATTCGCTCGACAGGGAACCCTACGAGCAGTACTTC. This gives the protein CATSDSLDREPYEQYF.

This clonotype has only a few counts. V and J are TRBV6-1 and TRBJ2-2; 11 nucleotides match TRBD2. Germline CDR1 is MNHNS and CDR2 is SASEGT. Trimming cost V 4 bases and J 0 bases; bases outside gene matches: 10. The CDR3 extends over 19 amino acids. The CDR3 nucleotides are TGTGCCAGCAGTGGAATACCTAGCGGGGGGTTCGCGAACACCGGGGAGCTGTTTTTT. Its protein product is CASSGIPSGGFANTGELFF.

The V gene is TRBV6-5, the J gene TRBJ2-2; D is uncertain. V was cut by 11 bases and J by 3 bases, with 10 bases left in between. The germline gives CDR1 MNHEY, CDR2 SVGAGI. The CDR3 is 12 residues long. The CDR3 nucleotides are TGTGCCTCGGTGGGTGACACCGGGGAGCTGTTTTTT. This encodes CASVGDTGELFF.

J is TRBJ2-4 and V is TRBV18; possibly TRBD1 or TRBD2 for D (5 bases each). From germline, CDR1 is KGHSH and CDR2 LQKENI. Deletions cut 4 bases from V and 5 bases from J, with 18 bases between. This CDR3 comprises 16 residues. CDR3 residues: CASSLLRDLLENIQYF. CDR3 bases: TGTGCCAGCTCACTACTCCGGGACCTACTTGAAAACATTCAGTACTTC.

The V and J genes are TRBV12-3 or TRBV12-4 and TRBJ1-5, with 8 bases that match TRBD1. CDR3 length: 13 residues. V shed 4 bases, J shed 6 bases, and the junction held 2 bases outside the gene matches. The CDR3 reads CASSSTGGQPQHF. Written as DNA, the CDR3 is TGTGCCAGCAGTTCCACAGGGGGTCAGCCCCAGCATTTT.

This sequence joins TRBV20-1 and TRBJ2-7; D may be TRBD2 (6 bases). Between the trimmed V and J ends, which lost 4 bases and 4 bases, there was a span of 11 bases. From germline, CDR1 is DFQATT and CDR2 SNEGSKA (reference sequence). The CDR3 consists of 12 residues. As DNA, the CDR3 is TGCAGTGCTACCATAGGAGGGTACGAGCAGTACTTC. Translating it yields CSATIGGYEQYF.

This clonotype was seen a few times. This chain joins TRBV5-1 and TRBJ1-6; D is unresolved. Germline values: CDR1 SGHRS, CDR2 YFSETQ. This CDR3 contains 14 residues. Trimming left V 1 base short and J 7 bases short, with 9 bases between. CDR3 sequence (DNA): TGCGCCAGCAGCTTGCTTCCAAGGAATTCACCCCTCCACTTT. Its protein product is CASSLLPRNSPLHF.

This clonotype was observed at least ten times. This chain links TRBV12-3 or TRBV12-4 with TRBJ1-2; 10 bases line up with TRBD1. The CDR3 covers 14 residues. V dropped 5 bases and J dropped 9; count of bases not matched to a gene: 9. Written as DNA, the CDR3 is TGTGCCAGCAGTGAAGACAGGGGGCGAGGAAGCTACACCTTC. This translates into CASSEDRGRGSYTF.

The table lists this clonotype with a few counts. The chain links TRBV15 to TRBJ1-4, with D unresolved. V lost 0 bases and J lost 10, with 12 bases in between. Per germline, CDR1 LNHNV and CDR2 YYDKDF (reference sequence). The CDR3 runs 14 residues. The CDR3 sequence is CATSRDPEPGKLFF. DNA for the CDR3: TGTGCCACCAGCAGAGATCCTGAGCCCGGAAAACTGTTTTTT.

The chain recombines TRBV5-1 with TRBJ1-2; D remains ambiguous. V shed 4 bases and J shed 6 bases, with 16 bases lying between them. The CDR3 spans 14 residues. Per the germline V gene, CDR1 is SGHRS and CDR2 is YFSETQ. CDR3 DNA: TGCGCCAGCAGCGCCTTGGTTGGCACGGATGGCTACACCTTC. Encoded protein: CASSALVGTDGYTF.

J is TRBJ2-7 and V is TRBV6-5, with D unresolved. In germline, CDR1 is MNHEY, CDR2 SVGAGI. CDR3 size: 12 residues. V was cut by 7 bases and J by 4 bases, with 11 bases left in between. The CDR3 sequence: CASTMDGYEQYF. The CDR3, as DNA: TGTGCCAGCACCATGGACGGGTACGAGCAGTACTTC.

The V call is TRBV7-9, the J call TRBJ1-1; no clear D. The CDR3 has 15 residues. Germline assignment: CDR1 SEHNR and CDR2 FQNEAQ (reference sequence). Trimming cost V 2 bases and J 5 bases, with 15 bases left between them. CDR3 sequence (DNA): TGTGCCAGCAGCTTAATAGGAGGGTTTAGGACTGAAGCTTTCTTT. It codes for CASSLIGGFRTEAFF.

The DNA for the CDR3 is TGCAGTGCTAGTTCAGGGACAGGGGGTCAGCCCCAGCATTTT. This translates into CSASSGTGGQPQHF. The chain carries TRBV20-1 and TRBJ1-5; 11 positions agree with TRBD1. V lost 3 bases, J lost 6 bases, and 4 bases stayed unmatched. This CDR3 comprises 14 residues. Germline V gene data show CDR1 as DFQATT and CDR2 as SNEGSKA (reference sequence).

Points on this clonotype: A read error may explain this, as a much larger clone is one base away. The chain employs TRBV20-1 and TRBJ2-3; D is uncertain. V lost 4 bases and J 0 bases, leaving 5 bases between the germline ends. This CDR3 comprises 12 residues. The germline V gene encodes CDR1 DFQATT and CDR2 SNEGSKA (reference sequence). As DNA, the CDR3 is TGCAGTGCTATAACTAGCACAGATACGCAGTATTTT. Its protein product is CSAITSTDTQYF.

Written as DNA, the CDR3 is TGCGCCAGCAGCTTGGGCATAATGGCTGGGGCCAACGTCCTGACTTTC. Translating it yields CASSLGIMAGANVLTF. V is TRBV5-1 and J is TRBJ2-6; D uncertain. From germline, CDR1 is SGHRS and CDR2 YFSETQ. This CDR3 contains 16 residues. V shed 0 bases and J shed 2 bases, with 9 bases lying between them.

This clonotype showed up just a few times. This chain joins TRBV4-1 and TRBJ2-7, with 10 bases identical to TRBD2. The CDR3 covers 19 residues. Germline V CDR1 and CDR2: MGHRA, YSYEKL. V was pared by 1 base and J by 0 bases, with 12 bases of the junction left unmatched. CDR3 sequence (DNA): TGCGCCAGCAGCCAAGTTTTCAGCGGGGGGGCCGTGGCCTCCTACGAGCAGTACTTC. Protein: CASSQVFSGGAVASYEQYF.

This clonotype was picked up a small number of times. The chain recombines TRBV15 with TRBJ1-2; weak D call: TRBD1 (6 bases). From germline, CDR1 is LNHNV and CDR2 YYDKDF (reference sequence). The V and J ends lost 5 bases and 0 bases respectively, with 13 bases between them. The CDR3 contains 15 residues. This CDR3 is CATSPQGITNYGYTF. In DNA form, the CDR3 reads TGTGCCACCAGCCCACAGGGAATCACTAACTATGGCTACACCTTC. The whole variable domain, filled in from reference TRBV15 and TRBJ1-2, reads DAMVIQNPRYQVTQFGKPVTLSCSQTLNHNVMYWYQQKSSQAPKLLFHYYDKDFNNEADTPDNFQSRRPNTSFCFLDIRSPGLGDTAMYLCATSPQGITNYGYTFGSGTRLTVV.

J is TRBJ1-1 and V is TRBV5-1; a possible D gene is TRBD1 (5 bases). CDR1 is SGHRS and CDR2 is YFSETQ in the germline V gene. The CDR3 loop spans 13 amino acids. With 5 bases removed from V and 4 bases from J, the gap between germline ends came to 12 bases. The CDR3 DNA sequence: TGCGCCAGCAGGCCTCTCGGGGGCACTGAAGCTTTCTTT. Translating it yields CASRPLGGTEAFF. The variable domain in full, completed from reference TRBV5-1 and TRBJ1-1, reads KAGVTQTPRYLIKTRGQQVTLSCSPISGHRSVSWYQQTPGQGLQFLFEYFSETQRNKGNFPGRFSGRQFSNSRSEMNVSTLELGDSALYLCASRPLGGTEAFFGQGTRLTVV.

The rearrangement joins TRBV12-3 or TRBV12-4 to TRBJ1-2, with D unclear. The CDR3 contains 12 residues. V was pared by 7 bases and J by 6 bases, with 12 bases between. The CDR3 DNA is TGTGCCAGCACCTCCCCTCCCAATGGCTACACCTTC. It codes for CASTSPPNGYTF.

This clonotype was counted a few times. The rearrangement joins TRBV7-2 to TRBJ1-3, with D maybe TRBD1 (6 bases). V was pared by 0 bases and J by 0 bases, with 12 bases between. Germline CDR1 SGHTA, CDR2 FQGNSA. The CDR3 is 17 residues long. The chain's CDR3 is CASSLAGGGHSGNTIYF. The CDR3 nucleotides are TGTGCCAGCAGCTTAGCGGGTGGGGGCCACTCTGGAAACACCATATATTTT.